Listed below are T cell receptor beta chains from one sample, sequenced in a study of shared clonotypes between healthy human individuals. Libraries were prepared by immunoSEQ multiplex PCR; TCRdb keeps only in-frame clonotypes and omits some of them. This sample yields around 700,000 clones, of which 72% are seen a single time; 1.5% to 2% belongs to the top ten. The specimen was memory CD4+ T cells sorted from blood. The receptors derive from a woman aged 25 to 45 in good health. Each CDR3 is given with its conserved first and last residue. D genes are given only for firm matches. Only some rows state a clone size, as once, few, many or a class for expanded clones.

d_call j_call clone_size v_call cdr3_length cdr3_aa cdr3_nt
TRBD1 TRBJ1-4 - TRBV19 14 CASADRDLGEKLFF TGTGCCAGTGCGGACAGGGATCTGGGTGAAAAACTGTTTTTT
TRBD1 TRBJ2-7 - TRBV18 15 CASSPGTGEIYEQYF TGTGCCAGCTCACCTGGGACAGGGGAGATCTACGAGCAGTACTTC
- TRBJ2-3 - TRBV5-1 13 CASSLGFADTQYF TGCGCCAGCAGCTTGGGGTTCGCAGATACGCAGTATTTT
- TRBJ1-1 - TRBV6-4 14 CASSDSAGNTEAFF TGTGCCAGCAGTGACTCGGCAGGGAACACTGAAGCTTTCTTT
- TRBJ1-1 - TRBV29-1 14 CSVEDSVAGTEAFF TGCAGCGTTGAAGATTCGGTGGCGGGTACTGAAGCTTTCTTT
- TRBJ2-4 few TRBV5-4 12 CASSIQEHIQYF TGTGCCAGCAGCATACAGGAGCACATTCAGTACTTC
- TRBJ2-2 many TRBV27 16 CASTRQLQPNTGELFF TGTGCCAGCACTCGACAGCTACAACCGAACACCGGGGAGCTGTTTTTT
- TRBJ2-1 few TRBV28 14 CASRSELYGNEQFF TGTGCCAGCAGATCCGAATTATACGGTAATGAGCAGTTCTTC
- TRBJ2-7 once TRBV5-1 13 CASSLGTPFEQYF TGCGCCAGCAGCTTAGGGACTCCGTTCGAGCAGTACTTC
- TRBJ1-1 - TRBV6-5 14 CASGPHRANTEAFF TGTGCCTCTGGCCCTCACAGAGCCAACACTGAAGCTTTCTTT
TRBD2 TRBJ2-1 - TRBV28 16 CASSLAGASGYNEQFF TGTGCCAGCAGTTTGGCGGGAGCATCCGGATACAATGAGCAGTTCTTC
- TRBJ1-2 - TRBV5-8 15 CASSLVWGHDYGYTF TGTGCCAGCAGCTTGGTATGGGGCCATGACTATGGCTACACCTTC
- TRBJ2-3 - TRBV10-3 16 CAISEYGGRGTDTQYF TGTGCCATCAGTGAGTACGGCGGGCGGGGCACAGATACGCAGTATTTT
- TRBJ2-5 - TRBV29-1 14 CSVLSTERQETQYF TGCAGCGTTTTAAGCACAGAACGGCAAGAGACCCAGTACTTC
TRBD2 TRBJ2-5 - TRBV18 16 CASSPGRTSGTKPQYF TGTGCCAGCTCACCGGGCCGGACTAGCGGGACCAAGCCCCAGTACTTC
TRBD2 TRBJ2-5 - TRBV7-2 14 CASSLGGRGETQYF TGTGCCAGCAGCTTAGGCGGGAGAGGCGAGACCCAGTACTTC
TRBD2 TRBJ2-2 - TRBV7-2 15 CASSFWTSGTGELFF TGTGCCAGCAGCTTCTGGACTAGCGGCACCGGGGAGCTGTTTTTT
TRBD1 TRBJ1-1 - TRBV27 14 CASSLKGQGVRAFF TGTGCCAGCAGTTTAAAGGGACAGGGAGTGAGAGCTTTCTTT
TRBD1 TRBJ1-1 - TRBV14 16 CASSQAPDRVHTEAFF TGTGCCAGCAGCCAAGCCCCGGACAGGGTACATACTGAAGCTTTCTTT
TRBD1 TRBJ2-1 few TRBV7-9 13 CASSIYRGNEQFF TGTGCCAGCAGCATCTACAGGGGCAATGAGCAGTTCTTC
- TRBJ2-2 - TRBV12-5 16 CASGLIGGIGTGELFF TGTGCTAGTGGTTTGATAGGCGGGATAGGCACCGGGGAGCTGTTTTTT
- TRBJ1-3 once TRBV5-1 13 CASSLTSGNTIYF TGCGCCAGCAGCTTAACCTCTGGAAACACCATATATTTT
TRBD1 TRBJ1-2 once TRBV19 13 CASSTRLPTGWTF TGTGCCAGTAGTACAAGACTACCGACAGGGTGGACCTTC
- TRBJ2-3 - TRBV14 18 CASSQGWSAGTSTDTQYF TGTGCCAGCAGCCAAGGGTGGAGCGCAGGTACTAGCACAGATACGCAGTATTTT
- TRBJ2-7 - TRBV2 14 CASSERISSYEQYF TGTGCCAGCAGTGAAAGGATTAGCTCCTACGAGCAGTACTTC
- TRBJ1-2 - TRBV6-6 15 CASSYSQRKVYGYTF TGTGCCAGCAGTTACTCCCAACGGAAGGTCTATGGCTACACCTTC
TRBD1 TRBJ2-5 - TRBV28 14 CASSRQGATETQYF TGTGCCAGCAGTAGACAGGGGGCTACGGAGACCCAGTACTTC
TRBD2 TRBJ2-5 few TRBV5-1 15 CASSLGLSGSGTQYF TGCGCCAGCAGCTTGGGACTTAGCGGGAGTGGGACCCAGTACTTC
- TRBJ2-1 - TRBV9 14 CASSIRDGDPLQFF TGTGCCAGCAGCATCCGGGACGGCGATCCTCTGCAGTTCTTC
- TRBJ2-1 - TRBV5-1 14 CASSLAIGSNEQFF TGCGCCAGCAGCTTGGCCATCGGGTCCAATGAGCAGTTCTTC
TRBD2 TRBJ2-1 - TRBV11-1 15 CASSLSGREGNQQFF TGTGCCAGCAGCTTAAGCGGGAGGGAGGGAAATCAGCAGTTCTTC
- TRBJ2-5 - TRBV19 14 CASSPLGAGETQYF TGTGCCAGTAGCCCGCTGGGGGCGGGAGAGACCCAGTACTTC
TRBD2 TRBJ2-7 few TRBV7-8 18 CASSPRGTGRAHQFGQYF TGTGCCAGCAGCCCAAGGGGTACCGGGAGGGCCCATCAGTTCGGGCAGTACTTC
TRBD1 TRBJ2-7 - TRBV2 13 CASSENRGREQYF TGTGCCAGCAGTGAAAACAGGGGGCGAGAGCAGTACTTC
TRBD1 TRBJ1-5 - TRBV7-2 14 CASSNGQGDQPQHF TGTGCCAGCAGCAATGGACAGGGGGACCAGCCCCAGCATTTT
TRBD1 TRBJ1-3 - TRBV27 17 CASSLWGKGTAGNTIYF TGTGCCAGCAGTTTATGGGGTAAGGGGACAGCTGGAAACACCATATATTTT
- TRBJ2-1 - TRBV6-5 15 CASSSRDSSYNEQFF TGTGCCAGCAGTTCCCGGGACTCGTCCTACAATGAGCAGTTCTTC
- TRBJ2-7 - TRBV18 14 CASSGDSSSGEQYF TGTGCCAGCTCAGGGGACTCTTCTTCGGGCGAGCAGTACTTC
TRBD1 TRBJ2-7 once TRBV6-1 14 CASTLGTGAYEQYF TGTGCCAGCACCCTCGGGACAGGGGCCTACGAGCAGTACTTC
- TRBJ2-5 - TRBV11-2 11 CASSLGGAQYF TGTGCCAGCAGCTTAGGTGGGGCCCAGTACTTC
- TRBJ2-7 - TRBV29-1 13 CSVGPRLSYEQYF TGCAGCGTTGGTCCTAGACTCTCCTACGAGCAGTACTTC
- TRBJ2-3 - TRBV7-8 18 CASSLARLPATSTDTQYF TGTGCCAGCAGCTTAGCGCGCCTACCGGCAACTAGCACAGATACGCAGTATTTT
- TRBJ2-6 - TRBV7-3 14 CASSLDTGANVLTF TGTGCCAGCAGCTTAGATACTGGGGCCAACGTCCTGACTTTC
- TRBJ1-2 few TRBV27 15 CASSLGAWGLGGYTF TGTGCCAGCAGTTTAGGGGCATGGGGGCTAGGGGGCTACACCTTC
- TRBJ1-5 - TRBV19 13 CASRPQGTQPQHF TGTGCCAGCCGACCACAGGGTACGCAGCCCCAGCATTTT
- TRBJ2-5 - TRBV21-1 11 CASSKSVTQYF TGTGCCAGCAGCAAGTCGGTGACCCAGTACTTC
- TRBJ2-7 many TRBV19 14 CASSAQGRVNEQYF TGTGCCAGTAGTGCACAGGGTCGGGTCAACGAGCAGTACTTC
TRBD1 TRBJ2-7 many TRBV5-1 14 CASSLGQGPYEQYF TGCGCCAGCAGCCTGGGACAGGGTCCCTACGAGCAGTACTTC
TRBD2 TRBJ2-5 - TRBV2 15 CASILGTSGRQTQYF TGTGCCAGCATCCTCGGGACTAGCGGGAGACAGACCCAGTACTTC
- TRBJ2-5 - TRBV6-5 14 CASRKTGAAETQYF TGTGCCAGCAGAAAGACAGGTGCGGCTGAGACCCAGTACTTC